This T cell receptor beta chain was captured in a study of T-cell reconstitution after alpha-beta-depleted transplantation in children. For TCRbeta, the library was prepared with unique molecular identifiers. From the PCR reads, TCRdb called clonotypes with MiXCR, one entry per CDR3 protein. Among about 91,000 distinct CDR3 sequences listed, 8% to 9% were seen once. The sample here was PBMCs from the stem cell graft donor, taken from the stem cell graft. This receptor was taken from a human donor who donated a stem cell graft to a child with congenital amegakaryocytic thrombocytopenia.

The CDR3 sequence is CATSDLYAGELFF. The CDR3 DNA reads as TGTGCCACCAGTGATTTGTACGCCGGGGAGCTGTTTTTT. The chain is built from TRBV24-1 and TRBJ2-2; D remains ambiguous. The germline CDR1 and CDR2 sequences are KGHDR and SFDVKD. This CDR3 has 13 amino acids. Trimming cost V 0 bases and J 6 bases, with 4 bases left between them.